Listed here are 20 T cell receptor beta chains from one sample, sequenced in a study of identical twins. MiXCR was run by TCRdb on the 5' RACE reads, yielding one entry per CDR3 protein. The sample includes a few hundred thousand distinct CDR3 sequences, around 18% seen only once; the top ten take around 12%. Sequenced material: naive T cells sorted from blood. These receptors came from a man aged 45-60 years in good health.

This clonotype was recorded at least ten times. The V call is TRBV28, the J call TRBJ1-2; D gene uncertain. The germline V and J ends were trimmed by 1 base and 5 bases, with 20 bases remaining between them. Germline lookup yields CDR1 MDHEN and CDR2 SYDVKM. This CDR3 has 17 amino acids. The CDR3 DNA reads TGTGCCAGCAGTTTATTCTCCGCCCAACGACATGTTTATGGCTACACCTTC. Protein sequence: CASSLFSAQRHVYGYTF.

There are many counts of this clonotype. The chain carries TRBV5-1 and TRBJ2-2; TRBD1 aligns across 7 bases. This CDR3 is built from 15 residues. CDR1 is SGHRS, CDR2 YFSETQ, per germline. Losses at the gene ends were 4 bases for V and 2 bases for J; bases not matched to a gene: 5. The CDR3 loop is CASSVGTVNTGELFF. The CDR3 coding sequence is TGCGCCAGCAGCGTCGGGACAGTTAACACCGGGGAGCTGTTTTTT. The full variable domain, its missing parts supplied by reference TRBV5-1 and TRBJ2-2, is KAGVTQTPRYLIKTRGQQVTLSCSPISGHRSVSWYQQTPGQGLQFLFEYFSETQRNKGNFPGRFSGRQFSNSRSEMNVSTLELGDSALYLCASSVGTVNTGELFFGEGSRLTVL.

This clonotype was observed a handful of times. This chain connects TRBV7-2 to TRBJ2-3; D remains ambiguous. The germline gives CDR1 SGHTA, CDR2 FQGNSA. CDR3 length equals 15 residues. The germline V and J ends were trimmed by 0 bases and 6 bases, with 13 bases remaining between them. CDR3 sequence (DNA): TGTGCCAGCAGCTTAGCCACCGATAAAGTGGATACGCAGTATTTT. Translating gives CASSLATDKVDTQYF.

The rearrangement uses TRBV30 and TRBJ2-3; weak D call: TRBD1 (6 bases). The germline V gene encodes CDR1 GTSNPN and CDR2 SVGIG (reference sequence). V lost 2 bases, J lost 5 bases, and 8 bases lay in between. CDR3 length: 12 residues. The CDR3 DNA reads as TGTGCCTGGAGTACAGGGAAAGATACGCAGTATTTT. Its translation: CAWSTGKDTQYF.

This clonotype was picked up many times. V and J are TRBV6-5 and TRBJ2-7; 10 bases are shared with TRBD1. The CDR3 has 14 amino acids. Germline CDR1 MNHEY, CDR2 SVGAGI. The V and J ends lost 0 bases and 4 bases, in that order; junction bases with no gene match: 0. The CDR3 spells CASSYSDRGYEQYF. The CDR3 bases are TGTGCCAGCAGTTACTCGGACAGGGGGTACGAGCAGTACTTC.

This clonotype occurred many times. The chain combines TRBV6-1 with TRBJ1-5; D not certain. Trimming cost V 11 bases and J 6 bases, with 17 bases left between them. CDR3 length: 13 residues. The germline V gene encodes CDR1 MNHNS and CDR2 SASEGT. The CDR3 DNA follows: TGTGCCTGTCGGTCTGGCGTTGGTCAGCCCCAGCATTTT. Its protein is CACRSGVGQPQHF.

The chain combines TRBV9 with TRBJ2-3; D may be TRBD2 (6 bases). From germline, CDR1 is SGDLS and CDR2 YYNGEE. Trimming took off 0 bases at V and 1 base at J, with 12 bases between the two ends. The CDR3 has 16 amino acids. In nucleotides, the CDR3 is TGTGCCAGCAGCGTAGTGGGGGAGGTCGGCACAGATACGCAGTATTTT. Translating it yields CASSVVGEVGTDTQYF.

This clonotype is a singleton in its sample. Germline is not matched at one junction end, which may reflect a read error. CDR3 nucleotides: TGTCCCAGCAGTTTTGAGGGGGGCAGAGATACGCAGTATTTT. Protein sequence: CPSSFEGGRDTQYF. This sequence joins TRBV12-3 or TRBV12-4 and TRBJ2-3; either TRBD1 or TRBD2 may fit D (6 bases each). The CDR3 is made up of 14 amino acids.

The chain is built from TRBV20-1 and TRBJ2-3; D uncertain. This CDR3 has 11 residues. CDR1 and CDR2 from the germline V gene are DFQATT and SNEGSKA (reference sequence). V was pared by 2 bases and J by 5 bases, with 5 bases between. CDR3 in amino acids: CSARWVDTQYF. For the CDR3, the DNA is TGCAGTGCTAGATGGGTAGATACGCAGTATTTT.

This clonotype came up a few times. The CDR3: CASSFPGQVLYNEQFF. Here the CDR3 DNA reads TGTGCCAGCAGCTTCCCGGGACAGGTTTTATACAATGAGCAGTTCTTC. This sequence joins TRBV5-8 and TRBJ2-1; 8 bases fit TRBD1. J lost 4 bases, V lost 2 bases, and 8 bases had no gene match. The CDR3 is 16 residues long. Looked up from germline, CDR1 is SGHTS and CDR2 is YDEGEE.

This chain uses TRBV20-1 with TRBJ2-7; 8 bases agree with TRBD1. The CDR3 loop spans 14 amino acids. The V and J ends lost 4 bases and 2 bases, in that order; junction bases with no gene match: 7. Germline-derived CDR1 and CDR2 are DFQATT and SNEGSKA (reference sequence). CDR3 residues: CSATGTGHTYEQYF. The CDR3 DNA reads TGCAGTGCTACAGGGACAGGACATACCTACGAGCAGTACTTC.

Only a few counts were recorded for this clonotype. One end of the junction does not line up with germline, which may come from a read error. This rearrangement joins TRBV20-1 to TRBJ2-5, with D perhaps TRBD2 (5 bases). CDR1 and CDR2 from the germline V gene are DFQATT and SNEGSKA (reference sequence). There are 13 residues in the CDR3. CDR3 in amino acids: CSARVAGVDSFNF. DNA for the CDR3: TGCAGTGCTAGGGTCGCGGGCGTCGACTCATTCAACTTC.

Ten or more counts support this clonotype. V usage is TRBV28 and J usage is TRBJ2-7, with D perhaps being TRBD1 or TRBD2 (6 bases each). The length of the CDR3 is 13 residues. Germline values: CDR1 MDHEN, CDR2 SYDVKM. Between the trimmed V and J ends, which lost 10 bases and 6 bases, there was a span of 19 bases. For the CDR3, the DNA is TGTGCCATCTGGGGGGCAGGGGAAAGCGAGCAGTACTTC. It is translated as CAIWGAGESEQYF.

This clonotype was detected only a few times. The chain combines TRBV20-1 with TRBJ2-7; TRBD1 agrees at 8 bases. The ends lost 1 base at V and 7 bases at J; junction bases unmatched: 9. This CDR3 spans 14 amino acids. Germline-derived CDR1 and CDR2 are DFQATT and SNEGSKA (reference sequence). The CDR3 DNA follows: TGCAGTGCTAGAGTGGGGACAGGCTCGGGGGAGCAGTACTTC. It translates to CSARVGTGSGEQYF.

This clonotype was seen more than once but under ten times. The J gene is TRBJ2-1, the V gene TRBV11-2; D gene ambiguous. V shed 5 bases and J shed 4 bases, with 27 bases lying between them. Germline loops: CDR1 SGHAT, CDR2 FQNNGV. CDR3 length: 19 amino acids. CDR3 coding DNA: TGTGCCAGCAGCCCACACCCTGTCAGTAGAAAAGCAGCGTACAATGAGCAGTTCTTC. Protein product: CASSPHPVSRKAAYNEQFF.

The table lists this clonotype with a few counts. The chain links TRBV28 to TRBJ2-2; TRBD1 or TRBD2 may be the D gene (5 bases each). With 7 bases removed from V and 4 bases from J, the gap between germline ends came to 19 bases. Germline values: CDR1 MDHEN, CDR2 SYDVKM. The CDR3 contains 16 residues. CDR3 residues: CASNARPGRSTGELFF. The CDR3, as DNA: TGTGCCAGCAATGCCCGACCGGGACGGAGCACCGGGGAGCTGTTTTTT.

The chain couples TRBV14 to TRBJ2-7; 7 bases align to TRBD1. The germline CDR1 and CDR2 sequences are SGHDN and FVKESK. This CDR3 has 15 amino acids. The V and J ends lost 1 base and 2 bases, in that order; junction bases with no gene match: 5. CDR3 in amino acids: CASSQGGTVAYEQYF. Written as DNA, the CDR3 is TGTGCCAGCAGCCAAGGGGGGACAGTGGCCTACGAGCAGTACTTC.

This clonotype came up a few times. The rearrangement links TRBV5-1 to TRBJ2-5; 8 positions agree with TRBD2. Germline CDR1 SGHRS, CDR2 YFSETQ. The CDR3 has 15 residues. The V segment lost 6 bases and the J segment 3 bases; nucleotides outside the gene matches: 10. The CDR3 loop is CASTRSGGAEETQYF. CDR3 bases: TGCGCCAGCACCAGGTCCGGGGGGGCCGAAGAGACCCAGTACTTC.

The chain has TRBV27 and TRBJ2-7; D gene ambiguous. The V and J ends lost 2 bases and 7 bases respectively, with 9 bases between them. Germline lookup yields CDR1 MNHEY and CDR2 SMNVEV (reference sequence). The CDR3 loop spans 12 amino acids. CDR3 amino acids: CASSLPLGEQYF. The CDR3 coding sequence is TGTGCCAGCAGTTTACCCCTAGGGGAGCAGTACTTC.

This chain uses TRBV6-2 or TRBV6-3 with TRBJ2-7; D is unresolved. This CDR3 contains 13 residues. Trimming cost V 2 bases and J 6 bases, with 11 bases left between them. Germline V gene lookup returns CDR1 MNHEY and CDR2 SVGEGT. As DNA, the CDR3 is TGTGCCAGCAGTTACGGGCCTTTCGGCGAGCAGTACTTC. It specifies CASSYGPFGEQYF.